This entry concerns a single T cell receptor beta chain. The antigen is not known. Clones were sequenced by immunoSEQ multiplex PCR, and TCRdb holds only the in-frame ones, with some missing. The table shows 6,500 to 7,500 clones, with around 90% occurring only once. The data are from a study of T cell clonotyping in hematopoietic cell transplantation. Study outcomes and limitations: Graft donor and pretransplant recipient Inverse Simpson Index values predicted broader posttransplant TCR diversity.

Time point specified: recipient sample about 28 days before transplant, after cytoreduction. The starting material was peripheral blood mononuclear cells, obtained before stem cell transplant. This clonotype was sampled from a man in his sixties with acute myeloid leukemia. Some clones in this sample may be carry-over from other donors' samples.

CDR3 nucleotide sequence: TGTGCCAGCGAACAGGGACCCAATCAGCCCCAGCATTTT. Amino acid sequence: CASEQGPNQPQHF. J is TRBJ1-5 and V is TRBV28; TRBD1 is a possible D gene (6 bases). In germline, CDR1 is MDHEN, CDR2 SYDVKM. The CDR3 has 13 residues. The V gene lost 8 bases and the J gene lost 3 bases, with 11 bases spanning the gap.